These 10 T cell receptor beta chains were all obtained from the same sample, sequenced in a study of blood T cell repertoires in COVID-19 (dated by TCRdb to between 2020 and 2021). The library was made by the immunoSEQ multiplex PCR assay. Entries here come from immuneACCESS through TCRdb and include only in-frame sequences with V and J called. Some clones fail to appear in such tables; in the studies checked, an unresolved V gene covers under half of the shortfall, and the cause of the remainder is unknown. The sample has about 490,000 clones on record, 70% to 90% of them singletons. Clones ranked in the top ten supply roughly 3.1% of the sample. The sequencing input was peripheral blood. The receptors were sampled from a human donor in a cohort sampled during active COVID-19.

The count of this clone is one. This sequence joins TRBV7-3 and TRBJ2-3; maybe TRBD1 (6 bases). This CDR3 comprises 15 residues. Deletions cut 3 bases from V and 3 bases from J, with 13 bases between. The V gene's germline CDR1 is SGHTA and CDR2 FQGTGA. The CDR3 sequence: CASSFTGHRTDTQYF. The CDR3 nucleotides read TGTGCCAGCAGCTTCACGGGACACCGAACAGATACGCAGTATTTT.

This chain joins TRBV5-1 and TRBJ2-1, with TRBD2 matching over 11 bases. CDR3 length equals 18 residues. Trimming removed 2 bases from V and 2 bases from J; junction bases left unmatched: 9. Germline assignment: CDR1 SGHRS and CDR2 YFSETQ. The CDR3 DNA follows: TGCGCCAGCAGCTTAAGGGAGACTAGCGGGACCGCCTACAATGAGCAGTTCTTC. This codes for CASSLRETSGTAYNEQFF.

This sequence joins TRBV3-1 (or the pseudogene TRBV3-2) and TRBJ2-3; D possibly corresponds to TRBD1 (6 bases). Looked up from germline, CDR1 is LGHDT and CDR2 is YNNKEL (reference sequence). This CDR3 is 14 amino acids long. The V end lost 5 bases, the J end lost 2 bases, and 11 bases lay between the germline ends. CDR3 sequence reads: CASSSGQLTDTQYF. The CDR3 DNA reads as TGTGCCAGCAGCTCCGGACAGCTCACAGATACGCAGTATTTT.

The chain combines TRBV18 with TRBJ2-2; D ambiguous. Germline V gives CDR1 KGHSH, CDR2 LQKENI. V was shortened by 2 bases and J by 5 bases, with 6 bases between the two germline ends. CDR3 length: 13 amino acids. The CDR3 DNA reads TGTGCCAGCTCACCAAGCATTACCGGGGAGCTGTTTTTT. Protein: CASSPSITGELFF.

The rearrangement joins TRBV27 to TRBJ1-1, with 7 bases identical to TRBD1. Germline trimming cut 5 bases from V and 0 bases from J; bases unmatched to any gene: 6. The CDR3 spans 15 residues. CDR1 is MNHEY, CDR2 SMNVEV, per germline (reference sequence). The CDR3 DNA follows: TGTGCCAGCAGTAGGACAGGCTCCATGAACACTGAAGCTTTCTTT. It translates to CASSRTGSMNTEAFF.

The chain joins TRBV11-3 to TRBJ2-1, with a weak D call TRBD1 (6 bases). Trimming shortened V by 5 bases and J by 9 bases, and 14 bases separated the two germline ends. The CDR3 is 13 residues long. From germline, CDR1 is SGHNT and CDR2 YENEEA. The CDR3 nucleotides read TGTGCCAGCAGCCCCAGGGGATTGGGTGAGCAGTTCTTC. Translating it yields CASSPRGLGEQFF.

The chain joins TRBV5-1 to TRBJ2-7, with D possibly TRBD2 on 6 matching bases. This CDR3 is built from 16 residues. Germline CDR1 and CDR2: SGHRS and YFSETQ. Trimming pared 4 bases from V and 0 bases from J, leaving 17 bases between. The CDR3 sequence: CASSGGLHRLSYEQYF. The CDR3 nucleotides are TGCGCCAGCAGCGGGGGACTTCATCGCCTCTCCTACGAGCAGTACTTC.

This clone was seen once. This chain joins TRBV11-2 and TRBJ2-3; TRBD2 matches at 13 bases. Germline V gives CDR1 SGHAT, CDR2 FQNNGV. The trim removed 5 bases at V and 3 bases at J, leaving 5 bases unmatched. This CDR3 comprises 16 residues. DNA of the CDR3: TGTGCCAGCAGCCAACTAGCGGGAGGGCTTACAGATACGCAGTATTTT. This gives the protein CASSQLAGGLTDTQYF. Supplemented by reference TRBV11-2 and TRBJ2-3, the full variable domain reads EAGVAQSPRYKIIEKRQSVAFWCNPISGHATLYWYQQILGQGPKLLIQFQNNGVVDDSQLPKDRFSAERLKGVDSTLKIQPAKLEDSAVYLCASSQLAGGLTDTQYFGPGTRLTVL.

The chain couples TRBV30 to TRBJ2-7; TRBD1 is a possible D gene (5 bases). Trimming cost V 0 bases and J 2 bases, with 11 bases left between them. This CDR3 is 14 amino acids long. Germline CDR1 is GTSNPN and CDR2 is SVGIG (reference sequence). The CDR3 loop is CAWSVNRRPYEQYF. CDR3 in DNA: TGTGCCTGGAGTGTCAACAGGAGACCCTACGAGCAGTACTTC.

The V and J genes are TRBV27 and TRBJ1-2; 11 bases map to TRBD1. From germline, CDR1 is MNHEY and CDR2 SMNVEV (reference sequence). CDR3 length: 15 amino acids. Trimming at V came to 5 bases and at J to 0 bases, leaving 2 bases not matched to a gene. The CDR3 protein is CASSRDRGSNYGYTF. As DNA, the CDR3 is TGTGCCAGCAGTAGGGACAGGGGGTCTAACTATGGCTACACCTTC.